These T cell receptor beta chains were read from a single sample in a study of blood T cell repertoires in COVID-19. Measured with immunoSEQ multiplex PCR; TCRdb has only the in-frame clones, and not every one. The table records 76,000 or so clones, roughly 87% of them present only once. The source material was peripheral blood. The origin of the receptors is a man between 45 and 60 years old with acute or convalescent COVID-19. Both conserved end residues are trimmed from each CDR3.

V,CDR3
TRBV2,ASSKNQGSSYEQY
TRBV11-2,ASSLPSYEQY
TRBV5-8,ASSLSLAGGSTDTQY
TRBV15,ATSRGAGGLYNEQF
TRBV6-2/TRBV6-3,ASSYSGTSGPPGNEQF
TRBV28,ASSLSGGYIGYT
TRBV5-4,ASSRGLAGRLQETQY
TRBV5-6,ASSSGQGVYSNQPQH
TRBV24-1,ATSALTRGVDTQY
TRBV19,ASRRAGTGNQPQH
TRBV19,ASNRGTGVNTEAF
TRBV27,ASIPGTGGNGAYEQY
TRBV7-2,ASSARTGANYEQY
TRBV6-1,ASSENRVGEQF
TRBV19,ASGRGQSYSNQPQH
TRBV27,ASKTGTGNQPQH
TRBV18,ASSPQQGDIGNTIY